This TCR beta chain stems from a study of T cell repertoires in cytomegalovirus infection. The V gene lost 0 bases and the J gene lost 2 bases, with 7 bases spanning the gap. CDR1 and CDR2 (germline): SGHDN, FVKESK. CDR3 size: 14 residues. Using its own MiXCR run on the reads, TCRdb lists one record per CDR3 protein. This repertoire shows some 180,000 distinct CDR3 sequences, about 17% found once; its top ten account for almost 25%. The receptor was derived from a human donor in good health (CMV status not recorded). Some clones in this sample may be carry-over from other donors' samples. The chain joins TRBV14 to TRBJ2-5; a possible D gene is TRBD2 (5 bases). The sequenced sample consisted of CD8+ T cells from PBMCs. The CDR3 region has the DNA TGTGCCAGCAGCCAAGATAGGAGGCAAGAGACCCAGTACTTC. This sequence encodes CASSQDRRQETQYF. Looking up the rest from reference TRBV14 and TRBJ2-5 gives the full variable domain: EAGVTQFPSHSVIEKGQTVTLRCDPISGHDNLYWYRRVMGKEIKFLLHFVKESKQDESGMPNNRFLAERTGGTYSTLKVQPAELEDSGVYFCASSQDRRQETQYFGPGTRLLVL.